The T cell receptor (beta chain) described here comes from a study of cytomegalovirus exposure and HLA in healthy donors. The PCR ran on 60 Vbeta and 13 Jbeta primers. Sequencing used immunoSEQ multiplex PCR; TCRdb keeps in-frame clones, though not all of them. The sample holds approximately 160,000 clones; roughly two thirds are singletons and the top ten take just under 4.5%. As concerns this clone: Its matching antigen is unknown.

The CDR3 extends over 15 amino acids. Germline V CDR1 and CDR2: KGHSH, LQKENI. V was clipped by 4 bases and J by 0 bases, with 10 bases between them. Study-level points and caveats: For most TCR beta V segments, an earlier analysis put the productive rate at about 87% or about 30% of the time.

Specimen: PBMCs. The chain links TRBV18 to TRBJ2-1; TRBD2 might be the D (6 bases). The origin of this receptor is a woman aged 18 to 35 in good health and CMV-seropositive. CDR3 amino acids: CASSQTLASYNEQFF. CDR3 DNA: TGTGCCAGCTCACAGACACTAGCCTCCTACAATGAGCAGTTCTTC.